This TCR beta chain is drawn from a study of blood T cell repertoires in COVID-19. Looked up from germline, CDR1 is LGHDT and CDR2 is YNNKEL (reference sequence). V gave up 3 bases and J gave up 4 bases, with 7 bases separating them. CDR3 size: 13 residues. Authors' methods: Amplifying reference gene primers gave estimates of nucleated cell counts. Repertoires were generated with immunoSEQ multiplex PCR, while TCRdb's copy carries only in-frame clones and drops some. Clonal size and the V and J genes are those of that table, whereas D and trimming came from the DNA. The sample has 290,000 or so clones; about four fifths are singletons.

The TCR sequence derives from a man between 35 and 55 years old who had been exposed to COVID-19. The specimen was PBMCs or T cells enriched from blood (not recorded which). This chain links TRBV3-1 (or the pseudogene TRBV3-2) with TRBJ2-1; TRBD2 might be the D (6 bases). The CDR3 sequence: CASSHLAYNEQFF. The CDR3 nucleotides are TGTGCCAGCAGCCACCTAGCGTACAATGAGCAGTTCTTC.